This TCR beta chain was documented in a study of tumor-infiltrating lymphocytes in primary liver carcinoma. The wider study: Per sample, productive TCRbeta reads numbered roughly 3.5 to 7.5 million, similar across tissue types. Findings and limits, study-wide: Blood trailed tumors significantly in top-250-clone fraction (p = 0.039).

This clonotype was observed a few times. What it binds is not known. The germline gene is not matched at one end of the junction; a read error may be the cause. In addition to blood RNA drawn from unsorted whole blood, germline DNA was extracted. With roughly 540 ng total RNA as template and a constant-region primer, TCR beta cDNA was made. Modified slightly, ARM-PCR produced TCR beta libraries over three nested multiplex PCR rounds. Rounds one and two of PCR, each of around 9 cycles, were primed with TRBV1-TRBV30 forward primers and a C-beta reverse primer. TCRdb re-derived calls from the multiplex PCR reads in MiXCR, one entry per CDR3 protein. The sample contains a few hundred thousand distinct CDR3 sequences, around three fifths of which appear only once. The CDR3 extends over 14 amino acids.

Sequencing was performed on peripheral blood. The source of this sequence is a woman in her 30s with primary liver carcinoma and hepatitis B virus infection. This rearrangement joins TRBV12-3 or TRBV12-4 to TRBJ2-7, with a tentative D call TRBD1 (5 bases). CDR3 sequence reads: CASTLEGALYEQYF. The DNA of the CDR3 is TGTGCCAGCACTTTAGAAGGGGCTCTCTACGAGCAGTACTTC.